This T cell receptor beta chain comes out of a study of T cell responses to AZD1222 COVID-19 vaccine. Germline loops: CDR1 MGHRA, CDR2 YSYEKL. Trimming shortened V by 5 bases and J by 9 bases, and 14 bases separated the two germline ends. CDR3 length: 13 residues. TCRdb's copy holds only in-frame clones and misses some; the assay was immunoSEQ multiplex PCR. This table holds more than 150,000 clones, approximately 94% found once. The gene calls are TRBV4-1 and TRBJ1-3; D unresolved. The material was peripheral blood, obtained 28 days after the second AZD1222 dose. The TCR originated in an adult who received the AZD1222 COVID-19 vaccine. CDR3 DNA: TGCGCCAGCAGCTACCTGGCCGGCGGCACCATATATTTT. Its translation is CASSYLAGGTIYF.